This record concerns one T cell receptor (beta chain) sequence. Its matching antigen is unknown. Trimming shortened V by 3 bases and J by 0 bases, and 11 bases separated the two germline ends. The CDR3 sequence is 15 residues long. Germline CDR1 and CDR2: SQVTM and ANQGSEA. The entry originates in a study of CD8+ T cells in alopecia areata. Study results and limitations: The study found that many expanded lesional clones persisted in scalp and blood during tofacitinib. Mice showed TCR sharing more clearly than patients did, possibly owing to HLA.

After isolation, RNA underwent reverse transcription to generate cDNA as the sequencing template. The assay was immunoSEQ multiplex PCR, and TCRdb's table has in-frame clones only and misses some. Here the sample spans approximately 65,000 clones, about half being singletons. As for treatment: oral pan-JAK inhibitor, 5-10 mg twice daily. Alopecia areata patients had lesional scalp punch biopsies and peripheral blood taken from them. The clonotype originates from a human donor with alopecia areata. J is TRBJ2-2 and V is TRBV29-1, with TRBD2 as a possible D gene (5 bases). The specimen comprised CD8+ T cells sorted from blood, sampled at approximately week 36, from a patient treated with tofacitinib. In DNA, the CDR3 is TGCAGCGTTGACGGTGCGGGCTCGAACACCGGGGAGCTGTTTTTT. Translating it yields CSVDGAGSNTGELFF.